The entry below describes one T cell receptor (beta chain). No antigen is known for it. Trimming shortened V by 2 bases and J by 9 bases, and 11 bases separated the two germline ends. This CDR3 is built from 11 residues. CDR1 and CDR2 (germline): SQVTM, ANQGSEA. TCRdb fed the reads into MiXCR, producing one record per CDR3 protein. Among roughly 860,000 distinct CDR3 sequences listed, around a third were seen once. The data derive from a study of T cell repertoires in cytomegalovirus infection. About the study: Public TCR beta signatures indicated both CMV infection and matching HLA type. Notes on the study in general: What dominated the ex vivo response were HLA-C-restricted CMV-specific TCR beta clonotypes. Based on cumulative public TCR beta family frequency, carriers of CMV plus the relevant HLA were identified.

The sample here was cultured CD8+ T cells from PBMCs, taken from culture after CMV antigen stimulation. The genes are TRBV29-1 and TRBJ2-7; TRBD2 is a possible D gene (5 bases). This receptor was taken from a human donor in good health (CMV status not recorded). Some clones in this sample may be carry-over from other donors' samples. The CDR3 DNA reads TGCAGCGTTGAAACTCGGGCGGGGCAGTACTTC. Translation: CSVETRAGQYF.